This TCR beta chain was identified in a study of regulatory T cells in long-lasting Graves disease (dated by TCRdb to the early 2020s). Regarding the study in general: Newly diagnosed Graves' disease patients had taken antithyroid drugs for less than 3 months. The study was conducted in China and was registered as a clinical trial. This study used TCR sequencing and RNA sequencing of peripheral blood to compare persistent Graves' disease patients against newly diagnosed Graves' disease patients. A total of some 35 samples underwent TCR sequencing: around 13 from persistent and around 20 from newly diagnosed Graves' disease patients.

What the study reported, not specific to this receptor: The study examined only peripheral blood because the primary lesion, thyroid tissue, could not be accessed. The small sample size was acknowledged by the authors as a limitation that may reduce accuracy. Persistent Graves' disease patients showed lower TCR Shannon entropy and fewer highly expanded clones than newly diagnosed patients, suggesting clonal expansion. Persistent disease showed preferential use of TRBV28, TRBJ1-2 and TRBJ2-5, whereas newly diagnosed disease favored TRBV20-1 and TRBJ2-1. A larger number of public clonotypes was shared among persistent patients (around 2,700) than among newly diagnosed patients (approximately 1,000). Sequencing and analysis were limited to the TCR beta chain.

From the germline V gene (reference sequence), CDR1 is DFQATT and CDR2 is SNEGSKA. The junction carries 6 bases between V and J, which are trimmed by 4 bases and 2 bases respectively. There are 12 amino acids in the CDR3, from cysteine to phenylalanine inclusive. This entry keeps only the CDR3 DNA: 36 bases, framed from base 1. The sample's time point, from its label and the paper: newly diagnosed GD, antithyroid drugs for less than 3 months. For both TCR sequencing and RNA sequencing, RNA was extracted from PBMCs in TRIzol. The diagnosis of Graves' disease was made according to American Thyroid Association guidelines. Patients were recruited from an endocrinology department in Xi'an, China. Each patient gave about 8.1 milliliters of peripheral blood, collected in an EDTA anticoagulant tube. Ficoll Paque Plus density gradient separation was used to isolate PBMCs, and no further T cell sorting was performed. An Agilent 2100 Bioanalyzer and agarose gel were used to check RNA quality, and a NanoDrop 2000 was used to measure RNA concentration.

The library was made by multiplex PCR. The instrument was an Illumina HiSeq 4000. iRepertoire HTBI primers and Arm-PCR amplification of CDR3 regions were used to construct TCR beta libraries. Before sequencing, the PCR products went through gel purification. The published analysis was carried out like this. Gene usage analysis of CDR3 amino acid clonotypes used the 62 TRBV and more than 13 TRBJ segments found across samples. COPE and FqMerger were used to merge the filtered high-quality paired reads into contigs. Contigs were aligned with BLAST to IMGT TRBV, TRBD and TRBJ reference genes, and CDR3 was defined per IMGT. Clonotypes above 0.1% frequency were classified as highly expanded clones. Shannon entropy was used to measure repertoire diversity, and the Gini coefficient was used to measure V-J evenness. Public clonotypes were defined as clonotypes shared by more than one individual. In TCRdb, the public reads were trimmed at Q25 with fastp and aligned with MiXCR, with productive beta chains retained. Each CDR3 protein gets just one entry, which takes the most common genes and DNA from the rows behind it. The V and J calls were determined by TCRdb, not by the authors. The sample yields roughly 500,000 distinct CDR3 sequences; about 14% were counted once. The ten largest make up roughly a tenth of the sample.

This clonotype was seen many times. What antigen it recognizes has not been identified. No base quality values were provided; no much bigger clone lies one nucleotide off. These same data were also listed under a study on T cells in Graves' hyperthyroidism and ophthalmopathy. Reported in the second study: Graves' hyperthyroidism was defined as stable when no progression to ophthalmopathy occurred over 18 months of follow-up. Hyperthyroidism patients were aged 18 to 65 years and newly diagnosed, with disease duration of less than 2 months. The study excluded patients with uncontrolled infections, other autoimmune diseases, pregnancy or lactation. Diagnoses relied on clinical symptoms, serum thyroxine and TRAb, thyroid ultrasound and orbital computed tomography. The first round of RT-PCR for the TCR CDR3 was performed with the HTBI primer set and the Qiagen OneStep RT-PCR kit. Blood samples also contained most of the expanded thyroid clonotypes (frequency above 0.001), which suggests that blood repertoires may reflect thyroid immune responses. A 13 V-J signature model separated ophthalmopathy from stable hyperthyroidism, with 87.88% sensitivity and roughly 81% specificity in cross-validation and 80%/75% in testing. In validation, progression to ophthalmopathy was predicted by the model with 70.59% sensitivity and 72.22% specificity, a median of approximately 7.1 months before onset. A discovery cohort of about a hundred patients, about 43 with Graves' ophthalmopathy and 57 with stable Graves' hyperthyroidism, was used to find distinguishing TCR V-J signatures. An independent validation cohort of under 20 hyperthyroidism patients and more than 15 patients who later progressed to ophthalmopathy tested prospective prediction of ophthalmopathy. The 95 to 100 discovery patients were divided at random into training and test sets in a 7:3 ratio. In addition, the study compared T-cell repertoires in thyroid tissue and in blood from roughly 6 Graves' hyperthyroidism patients. After sampling, hyperthyroidism patients received methimazole starting at 30 mg daily, and ophthalmopathy patients received high-dose intravenous methylprednisolone. Libraries were constructed in a second round of multiplex PCR, after which size selection and purification were performed. The libraries were sequenced on an Illumina HiSeq2000 using paired-end 100 bp reads. SOAPnuke was used to process the raw data, removing reads that contained adapters or uncalled bases, had a mean Phred below 15, or lacked an exact match to the constant primer or identifier. High-quality paired reads were merged using COPE v1.2.5, and each unique nucleotide sequence was defined as a clonotype. MiTCR v1.1 was used to align clonotypes to the IMGT TRBV, TRBD and TRBJ reference segments. The analysis included only V-J combinations with a frequency above 0.0001, which together covered about 99% of the repertoires. A TCS score was defined as the ratio of F50 (clonal expansion) to E x V (chaos), with BLOSUM62-based TCRdist applied between CDR3 peptides within each V-J. Welch's t-statistics and random forest reduced around 510 V-J features to fewer than 15, which were used in a naive Bayes classifier (R e1071). No statistical method was used to set the sample size in advance, and investigators knew the group allocation. The paper describes TCR Vbeta CDR3 sequencing of roughly 130 peripheral blood samples, made up of about 41 ophthalmopathy patients, around 73 hyperthyroidism patients and 17 progressor patients.

The chain is made from TRBV20-1 and TRBJ1-3, with the D gene uncertain. Source: peripheral blood mononuclear cells (PBMCs), taken at new diagnosis, from a patient treated with antithyroid drugs. The receptor's source is a man aged 25 to 45 with Graves disease. Donor details come from another sample of the same person, matched by shared clones. The CDR3 corresponds to CSATGAGNTIYF. The nucleotide sequence reads as follows: TGCAGTGCTACTGGCGCTGGAAACACCATATATTTT.